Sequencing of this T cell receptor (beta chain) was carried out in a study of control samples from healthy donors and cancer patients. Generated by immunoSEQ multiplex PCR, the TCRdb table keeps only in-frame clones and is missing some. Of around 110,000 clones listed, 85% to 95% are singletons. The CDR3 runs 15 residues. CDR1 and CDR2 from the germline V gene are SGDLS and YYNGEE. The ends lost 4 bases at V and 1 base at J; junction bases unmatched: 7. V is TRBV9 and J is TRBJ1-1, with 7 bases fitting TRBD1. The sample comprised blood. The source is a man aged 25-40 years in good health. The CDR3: CASSPQGQPNTEAFF. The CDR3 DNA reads TGTGCCAGCAGCCCACAGGGGCAACCGAACACTGAAGCTTTCTTT.